Sequencing of this T cell receptor (beta chain) was carried out in a study of long-term antiretroviral therapy in people with HIV. CDR3 length: 17 residues. Between the trimmed V and J ends, which lost 4 bases and 3 bases, there was a span of 22 bases. CDR1 and CDR2 from the germline V gene are SGDLS and YYNGEE. The study's findings and limits: The study found that diversity rose after ART but stayed below transplant donor controls. Repertoires from HIV showed CDR3 length ranges narrower than those of controls. Across all time points, the repertoire was dominated by clones that expanded before ART.

Of note for this clone: Its antigen remains unknown.

The libraries were made with immunoSEQ v3.0 at survey level. What sequencing targeted per sample was about 40,000-55,000 T-cell genomes. Sequenced by immunoSEQ multiplex PCR; TCRdb stores in-frame clones only, minus some. This table holds tens of thousands of clones, more than 85% found once. The sample in question was unsorted PBMCs, obtained 2.7 years after starting antiretroviral therapy. V usage is TRBV9 and J usage is TRBJ2-5; possible D gene TRBD2, 6 bases. The TCR comes from a man between 40 and 49 years old with HIV. The CDR3 DNA follows: TGTGCCAGCAGCCTCCGGGACTCCAGAGAGAGGGAAGAGACCCAGTACTTC. Residues: CASSLRDSREREETQYF.